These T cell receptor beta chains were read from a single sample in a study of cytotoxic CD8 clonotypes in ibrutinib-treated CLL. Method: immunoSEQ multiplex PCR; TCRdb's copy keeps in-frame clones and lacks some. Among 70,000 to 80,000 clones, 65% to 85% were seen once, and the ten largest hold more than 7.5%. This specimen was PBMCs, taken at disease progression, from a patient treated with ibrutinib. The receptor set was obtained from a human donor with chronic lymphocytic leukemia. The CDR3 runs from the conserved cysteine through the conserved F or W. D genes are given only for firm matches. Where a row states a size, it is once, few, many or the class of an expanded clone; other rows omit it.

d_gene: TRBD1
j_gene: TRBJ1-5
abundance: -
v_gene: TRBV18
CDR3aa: CASSVTGYQPQHF
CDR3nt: TGTGCCAGCTCAGTGACAGGGTACCAGCCCCAGCATTTT

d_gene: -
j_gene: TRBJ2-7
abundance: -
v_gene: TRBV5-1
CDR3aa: CASSLAGVTYEQYF
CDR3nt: TGCGCCAGCAGCTTGGCAGGGGTCACCTACGAGCAGTACTTC

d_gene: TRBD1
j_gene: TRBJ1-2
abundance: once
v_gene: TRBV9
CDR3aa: CASSVGQGAYGYTF
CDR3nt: TGTGCCAGCAGCGTAGGACAGGGGGCGTATGGCTACACCTTC

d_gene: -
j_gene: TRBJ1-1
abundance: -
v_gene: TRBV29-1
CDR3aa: CSVVRTQNTEAFF
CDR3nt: TGCAGCGTTGTCAGGACACAGAACACTGAAGCTTTCTTT

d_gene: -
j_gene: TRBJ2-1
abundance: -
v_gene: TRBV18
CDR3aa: CASSPQAIYNEQFF
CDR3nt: TGTGCCAGCTCTCCACAGGCCATCTACAATGAGCAGTTCTTC

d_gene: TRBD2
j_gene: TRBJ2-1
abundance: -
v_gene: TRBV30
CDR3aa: CAWSVSLAGSPLWYNEQFF
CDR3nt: TGTGCCTGGAGTGTATCTCTAGCGGGGTCTCCCCTGTGGTACAATGAGCAGTTCTTC

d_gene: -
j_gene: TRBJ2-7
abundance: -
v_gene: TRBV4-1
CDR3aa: CASSQATIAYEQYF
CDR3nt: TGCGCCAGCAGCCAAGCTACCATTGCTTACGAGCAGTACTTC

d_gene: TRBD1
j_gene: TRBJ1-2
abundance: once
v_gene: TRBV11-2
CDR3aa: CASSLEGTTGVTYGYTF
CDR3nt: TGTGCCAGCAGCTTAGAGGGGACAACAGGGGTTACCTATGGCTACACCTTC

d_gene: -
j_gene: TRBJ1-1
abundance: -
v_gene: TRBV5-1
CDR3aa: CASSLFSGLAEAFF
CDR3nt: TGCGCCAGCAGCCTATTTTCGGGTTTGGCTGAAGCTTTCTTT

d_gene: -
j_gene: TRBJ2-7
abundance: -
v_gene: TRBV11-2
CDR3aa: CASSYESYEQYF
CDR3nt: TGTGCCAGCAGTTATGAATCCTACGAGCAGTACTTC

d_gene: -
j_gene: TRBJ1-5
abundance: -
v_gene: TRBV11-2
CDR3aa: CASSLGGPGNNQPQHF
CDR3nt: TGTGCCAGCAGCTTAGGGGGCCCAGGGAACAATCAGCCCCAGCATTTT

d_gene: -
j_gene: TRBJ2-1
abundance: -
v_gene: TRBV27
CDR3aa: CASSLLGQEYNEQFF
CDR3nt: TGTGCCAGCAGTTTACTGGGACAAGAATACAATGAGCAGTTCTTC

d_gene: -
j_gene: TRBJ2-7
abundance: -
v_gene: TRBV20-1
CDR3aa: CSASLFSEQYF
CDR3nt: TGCAGTGCTTCCCTTTTTTCCGAGCAGTACTTC

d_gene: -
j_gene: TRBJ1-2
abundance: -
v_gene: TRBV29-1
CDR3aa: CSVRGQYNYGYTF
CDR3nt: TGCAGCGTCCGAGGACAGTACAACTATGGCTACACCTTC

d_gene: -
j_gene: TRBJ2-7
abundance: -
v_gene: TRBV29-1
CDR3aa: CSVGTQGISSGYEQYF
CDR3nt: TGCAGCGTCGGTACTCAGGGTATTTCATCGGGCTACGAGCAGTACTTC

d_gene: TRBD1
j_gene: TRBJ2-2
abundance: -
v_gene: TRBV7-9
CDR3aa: CASSLAWTGGNTGELFF
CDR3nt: TGTGCCAGCAGCTTAGCCTGGACAGGGGGGAATACCGGGGAGCTGTTTTTT

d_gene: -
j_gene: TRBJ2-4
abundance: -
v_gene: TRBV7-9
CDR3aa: CASSYKLVTSAKNIQYF
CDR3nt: TGTGCCAGCAGCTACAAGTTGGTGACCTCAGCCAAAAACATTCAGTACTTC

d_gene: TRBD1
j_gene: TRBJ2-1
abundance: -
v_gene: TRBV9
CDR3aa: CASSAETGRMGSYNEQFF
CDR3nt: TGTGCCAGCAGCGCCGAGACAGGGCGGATGGGGTCCTACAATGAGCAGTTCTTC

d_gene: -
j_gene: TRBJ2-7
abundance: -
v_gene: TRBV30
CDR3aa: CASGLYEQYF
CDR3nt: TGTGCTTCCGGGCTTTACGAGCAGTACTTC

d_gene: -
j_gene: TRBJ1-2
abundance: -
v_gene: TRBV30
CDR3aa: CAWSVTAGYTF
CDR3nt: TGTGCCTGGAGTGTAACAGCCGGCTACACCTTC

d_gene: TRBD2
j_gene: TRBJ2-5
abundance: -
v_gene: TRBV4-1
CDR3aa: CASSVGLAGETQYF
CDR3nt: TGCGCCAGCAGCGTAGGACTAGCCGGGGAGACCCAGTACTTC

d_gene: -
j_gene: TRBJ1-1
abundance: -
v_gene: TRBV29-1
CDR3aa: CSVGDTSTEAFF
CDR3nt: TGCAGCGTTGGGGACACTTCCACTGAAGCTTTCTTT

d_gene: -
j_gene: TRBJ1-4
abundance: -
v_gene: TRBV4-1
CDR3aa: CASSLHYYVEGKLFF
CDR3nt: TGCGCCAGCAGCCTCCATTATTATGTGGAAGGAAAACTGTTTTTT

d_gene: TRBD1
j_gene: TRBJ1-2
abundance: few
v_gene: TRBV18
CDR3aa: CASSPGQGTAYGYTF
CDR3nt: TGTGCCAGCTCACCGGGACAGGGGACAGCCTATGGCTACACCTTC

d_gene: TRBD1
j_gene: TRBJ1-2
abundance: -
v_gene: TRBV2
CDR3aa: CASSGEGAGYGYTF
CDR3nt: TGTGCCAGCAGTGGGGAGGGGGCCGGCTATGGCTACACCTTC

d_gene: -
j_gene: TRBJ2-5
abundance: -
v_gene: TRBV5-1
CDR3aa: CASSPPYLGGGTQYF
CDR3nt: TGCGCCAGCAGCCCTCCCTACCTGGGAGGGGGGACCCAGTACTTC

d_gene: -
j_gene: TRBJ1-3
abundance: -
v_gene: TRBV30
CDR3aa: CAWSVGMANSGNTIYF
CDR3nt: TGTGCCTGGAGTGTAGGAATGGCGAACTCTGGAAACACCATATATTTT

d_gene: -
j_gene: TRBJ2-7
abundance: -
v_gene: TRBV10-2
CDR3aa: CASSHQHSYEQYF
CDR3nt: TGCGCCAGCAGTCACCAGCACTCCTACGAGCAGTACTTC

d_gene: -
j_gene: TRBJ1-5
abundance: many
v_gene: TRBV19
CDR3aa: CATRTSEQLNQPQHF
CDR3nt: TGTGCCACCCGAACGTCCGAGCAACTCAATCAGCCCCAGCATTTT

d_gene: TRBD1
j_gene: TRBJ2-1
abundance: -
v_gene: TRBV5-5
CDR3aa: CASRFTGAHEQFF
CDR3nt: TGTGCCAGCAGATTCACAGGGGCCCATGAGCAGTTCTTC

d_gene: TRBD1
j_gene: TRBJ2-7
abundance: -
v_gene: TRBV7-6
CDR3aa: CASSLGQGLEYEQYF
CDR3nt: TGTGCCAGCAGCTTAGGACAGGGGTTAGAGTACGAGCAGTACTTC

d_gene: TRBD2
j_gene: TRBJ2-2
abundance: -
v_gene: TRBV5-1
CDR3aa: CASSHLLAGGPKGGELFF
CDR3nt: TGCGCCAGCAGCCACCTACTAGCGGGAGGGCCCAAAGGCGGGGAGCTGTTTTTT

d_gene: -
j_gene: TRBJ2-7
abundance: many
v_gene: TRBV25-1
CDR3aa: CASSLGGASSYEQYF
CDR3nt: TGTGCCAGCAGCTTGGGGGGGGCCAGCTCCTACGAGCAGTACTTC

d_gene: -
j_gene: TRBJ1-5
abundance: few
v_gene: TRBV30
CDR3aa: CAWSVEGNQPQHF
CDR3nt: TGTGCCTGGAGTGTGGAGGGCAATCAGCCCCAGCATTTT

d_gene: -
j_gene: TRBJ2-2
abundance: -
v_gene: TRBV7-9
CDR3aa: CASSPTMRGTGELFF
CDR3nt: TGTGCCAGCAGCCCTACAATGCGGGGTACCGGGGAGCTGTTTTTT